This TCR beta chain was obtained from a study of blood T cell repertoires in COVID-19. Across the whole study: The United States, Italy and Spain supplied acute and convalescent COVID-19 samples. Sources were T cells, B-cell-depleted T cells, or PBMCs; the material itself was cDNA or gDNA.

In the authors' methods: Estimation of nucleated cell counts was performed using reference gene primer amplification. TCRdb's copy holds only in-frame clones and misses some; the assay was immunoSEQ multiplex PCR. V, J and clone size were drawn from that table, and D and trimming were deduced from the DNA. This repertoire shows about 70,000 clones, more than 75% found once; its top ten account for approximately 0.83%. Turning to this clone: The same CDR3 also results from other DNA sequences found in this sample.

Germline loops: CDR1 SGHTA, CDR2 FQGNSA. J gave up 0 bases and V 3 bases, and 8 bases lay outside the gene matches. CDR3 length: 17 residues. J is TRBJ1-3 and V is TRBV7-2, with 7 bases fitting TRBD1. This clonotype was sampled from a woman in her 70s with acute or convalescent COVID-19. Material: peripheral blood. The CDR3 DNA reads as TGTGCCAGCAGCTTTACTGGGACAGAGAGCTCTGGAAACACCATATATTTT. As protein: CASSFTGTESSGNTIYF.